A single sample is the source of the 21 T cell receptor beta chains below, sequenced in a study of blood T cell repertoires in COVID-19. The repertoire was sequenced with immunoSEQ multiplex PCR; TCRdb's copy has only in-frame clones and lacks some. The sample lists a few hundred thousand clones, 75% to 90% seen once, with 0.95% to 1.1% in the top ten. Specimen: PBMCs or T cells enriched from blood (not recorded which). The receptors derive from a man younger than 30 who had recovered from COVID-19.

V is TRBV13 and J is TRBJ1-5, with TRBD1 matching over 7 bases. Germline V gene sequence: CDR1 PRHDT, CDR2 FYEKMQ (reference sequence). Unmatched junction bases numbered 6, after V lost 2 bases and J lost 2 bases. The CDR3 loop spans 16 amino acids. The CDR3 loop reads CASSLRGLEGNQPQHF. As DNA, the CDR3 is TGTGCCAGCAGCTTAAGGGGGCTCGAAGGCAATCAGCCCCAGCATTTT.

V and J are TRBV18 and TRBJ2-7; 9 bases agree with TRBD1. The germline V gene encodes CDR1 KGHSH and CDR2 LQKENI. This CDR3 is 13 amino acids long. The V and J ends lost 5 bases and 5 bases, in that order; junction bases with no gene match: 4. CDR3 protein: CASSSGQGDEQYF. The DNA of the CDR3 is TGTGCCAGCTCATCGGGACAGGGAGACGAGCAGTACTTC.

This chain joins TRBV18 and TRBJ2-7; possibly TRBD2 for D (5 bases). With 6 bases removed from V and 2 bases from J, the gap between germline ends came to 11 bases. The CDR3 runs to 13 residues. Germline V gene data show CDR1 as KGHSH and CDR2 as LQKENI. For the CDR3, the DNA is TGTGCCAGCTCCACTCAGGAGGCCTACGAGCAGTACTTC. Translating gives CASSTQEAYEQYF.

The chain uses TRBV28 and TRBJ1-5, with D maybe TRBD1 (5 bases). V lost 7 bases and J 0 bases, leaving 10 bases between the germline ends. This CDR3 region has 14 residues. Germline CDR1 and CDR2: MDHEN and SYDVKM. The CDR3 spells CASNSGGSNQPQHF. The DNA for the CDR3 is TGTGCCAGCAACTCGGGGGGTAGCAATCAGCCCCAGCATTTT.

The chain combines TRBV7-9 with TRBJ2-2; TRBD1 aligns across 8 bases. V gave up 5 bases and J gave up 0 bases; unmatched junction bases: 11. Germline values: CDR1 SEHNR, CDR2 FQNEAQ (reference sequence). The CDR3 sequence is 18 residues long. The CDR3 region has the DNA TGTGCCAGCAGCCCAGCGCCTGGACAGGGCGCGAACACCGGGGAGCTGTTTTTT. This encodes CASSPAPGQGANTGELFF.

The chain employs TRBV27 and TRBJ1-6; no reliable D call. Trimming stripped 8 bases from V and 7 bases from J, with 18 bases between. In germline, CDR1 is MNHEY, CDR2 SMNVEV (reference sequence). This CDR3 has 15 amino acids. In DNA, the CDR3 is TGTGCCAGCGTACTGAGTGCCGTCAAGAATTCACCCCTCCACTTT. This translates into CASVLSAVKNSPLHF.

CDR3 in DNA: TGTGCCAGCAGCCCCCAGGGGCGGGGGGGCTTACACGAGCAGTACTTC. Translated: CASSPQGRGGLHEQYF. V and J are TRBV5-4 and TRBJ2-7, with 9 bases identical to TRBD2. The junction had 13 bases not matched to a gene; V was cut back by 4 bases and J by 5 bases. This CDR3 is 16 amino acids long. The V gene's germline CDR1 is SGHNT and CDR2 YYREEE (reference sequence).

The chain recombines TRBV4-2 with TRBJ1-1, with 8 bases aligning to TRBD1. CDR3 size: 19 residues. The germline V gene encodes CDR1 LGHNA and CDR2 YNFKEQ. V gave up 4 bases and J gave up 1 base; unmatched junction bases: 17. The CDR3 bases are TGTGCCAGCAGCCCTACCTTTGGGACAGGAAGCCCACAGAACACTGAAGCTTTCTTT. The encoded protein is CASSPTFGTGSPQNTEAFF.

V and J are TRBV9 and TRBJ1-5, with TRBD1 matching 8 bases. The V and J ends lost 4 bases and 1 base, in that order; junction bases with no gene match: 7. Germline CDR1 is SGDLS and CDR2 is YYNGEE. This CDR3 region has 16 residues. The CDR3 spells CASSTGTGESNQPQHF. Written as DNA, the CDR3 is TGTGCCAGCAGCACCGGGACAGGAGAGAGCAATCAGCCCCAGCATTTT.

The CDR3 spells CASALWGDEQFF. The CDR3 nucleotides are TGTGCCAGCGCCCTTTGGGGGGATGAGCAGTTCTTC. The V and J genes are TRBV2 and TRBJ2-1; possibly TRBD2 for D (6 bases). The CDR3 is made up of 12 amino acids. Trimming took off 8 bases at V and 8 bases at J, with 13 bases between the two ends. In germline, CDR1 is SNHLY, CDR2 FYNNEI.

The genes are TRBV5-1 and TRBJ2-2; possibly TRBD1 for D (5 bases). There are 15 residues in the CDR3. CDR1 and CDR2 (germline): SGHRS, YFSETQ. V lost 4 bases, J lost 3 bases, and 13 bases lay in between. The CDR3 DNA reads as TGCGCCAGCAGCCCCGATGTAGGGGACACCGGGGAGCTGTTTTTT. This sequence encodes CASSPDVGDTGELFF.

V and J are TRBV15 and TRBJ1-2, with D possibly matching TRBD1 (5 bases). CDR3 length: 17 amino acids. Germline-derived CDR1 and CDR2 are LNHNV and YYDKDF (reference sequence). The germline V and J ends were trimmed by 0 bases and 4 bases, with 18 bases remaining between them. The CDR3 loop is CATSRDMIQGTTYGYTF. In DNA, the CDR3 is TGTGCCACCAGCAGAGATATGATTCAGGGAACCACCTATGGCTACACCTTC.

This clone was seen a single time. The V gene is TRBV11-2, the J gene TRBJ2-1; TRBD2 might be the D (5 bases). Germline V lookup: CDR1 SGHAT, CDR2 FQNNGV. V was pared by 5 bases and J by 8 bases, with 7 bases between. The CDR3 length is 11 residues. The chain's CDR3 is CASSRGYEQFF. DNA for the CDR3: TGTGCCAGCAGCCGCGGGTATGAGCAGTTCTTC. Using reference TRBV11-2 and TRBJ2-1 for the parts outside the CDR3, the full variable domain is EAGVAQSPRYKIIEKRQSVAFWCNPISGHATLYWYQQILGQGPKLLIQFQNNGVVDDSQLPKDRFSAERLKGVDSTLKIQPAKLEDSAVYLCASSRGYEQFFGPGTRLTVL.

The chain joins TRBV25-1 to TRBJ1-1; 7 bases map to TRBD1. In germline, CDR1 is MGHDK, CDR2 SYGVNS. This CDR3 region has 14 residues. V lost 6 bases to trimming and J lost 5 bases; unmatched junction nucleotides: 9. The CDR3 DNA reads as TGTGCCAGCAGGCTAGGGGGCGCCGGGACTGAAGCTTTCTTT. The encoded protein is CASRLGGAGTEAFF. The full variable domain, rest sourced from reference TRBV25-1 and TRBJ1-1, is EADIYQTPRYLVIGTGKKITLECSQTMGHDKMYWYQQDPGMELHLIHYSYGVNSTEKGDLSSESTVSRIRTEHFPLTLESARPSHTSQYLCASRLGGAGTEAFFGQGTRLTVV.

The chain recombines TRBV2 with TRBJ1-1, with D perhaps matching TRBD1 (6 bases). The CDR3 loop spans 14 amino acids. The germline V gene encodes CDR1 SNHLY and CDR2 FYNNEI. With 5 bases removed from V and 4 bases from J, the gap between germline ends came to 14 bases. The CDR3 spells CASSYHRDGTEAFF. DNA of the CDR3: TGTGCCAGCAGTTATCACAGGGACGGCACTGAAGCTTTCTTT.

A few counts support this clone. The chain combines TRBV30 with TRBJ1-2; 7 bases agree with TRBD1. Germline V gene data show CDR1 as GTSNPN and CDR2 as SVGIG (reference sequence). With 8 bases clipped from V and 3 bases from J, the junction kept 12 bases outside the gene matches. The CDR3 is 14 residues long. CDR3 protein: CALSGGQAHYGYTF. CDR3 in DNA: TGTGCCCTATCAGGTGGACAGGCCCACTATGGCTACACCTTC.

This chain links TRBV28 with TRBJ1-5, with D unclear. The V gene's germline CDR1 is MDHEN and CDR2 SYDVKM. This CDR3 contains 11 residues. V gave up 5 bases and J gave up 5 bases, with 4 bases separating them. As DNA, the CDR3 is TGTGCCAGCAGTCGAGATCAGCCCCAGCATTTT. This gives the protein CASSRDQPQHF.

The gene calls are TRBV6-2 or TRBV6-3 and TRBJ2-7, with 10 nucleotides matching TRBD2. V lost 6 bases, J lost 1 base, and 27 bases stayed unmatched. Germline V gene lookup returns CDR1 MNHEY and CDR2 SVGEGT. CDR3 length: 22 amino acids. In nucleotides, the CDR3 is TGTGCCAGCAGCCCCAAAACCGTAGCGGGGGGACGCTTGGAGGGTAAATCCTACGAGCAGTACTTC. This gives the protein CASSPKTVAGGRLEGKSYEQYF.

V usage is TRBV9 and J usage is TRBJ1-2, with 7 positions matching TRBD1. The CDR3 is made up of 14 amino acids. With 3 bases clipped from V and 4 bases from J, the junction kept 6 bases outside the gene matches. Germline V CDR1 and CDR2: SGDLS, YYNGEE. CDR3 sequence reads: CASSGRRQGYGYTF. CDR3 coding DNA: TGTGCCAGCAGCGGGAGGCGACAGGGCTATGGCTACACCTTC.

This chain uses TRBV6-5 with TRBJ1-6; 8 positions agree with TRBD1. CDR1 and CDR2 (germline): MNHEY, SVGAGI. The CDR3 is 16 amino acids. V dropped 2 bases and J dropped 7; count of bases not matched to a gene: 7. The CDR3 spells CASSYLARGRNSPLHF. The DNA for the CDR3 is TGTGCCAGCAGTTACCTCGCCAGGGGGCGGAATTCACCCCTCCACTTT.

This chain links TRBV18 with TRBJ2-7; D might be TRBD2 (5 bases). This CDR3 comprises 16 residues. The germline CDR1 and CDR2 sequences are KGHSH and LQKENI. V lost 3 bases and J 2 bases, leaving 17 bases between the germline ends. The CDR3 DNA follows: TGTGCCAGCTCACCCTCGGGGATCCCCGAAGCCTACGAGCAGTACTTC. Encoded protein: CASSPSGIPEAYEQYF.